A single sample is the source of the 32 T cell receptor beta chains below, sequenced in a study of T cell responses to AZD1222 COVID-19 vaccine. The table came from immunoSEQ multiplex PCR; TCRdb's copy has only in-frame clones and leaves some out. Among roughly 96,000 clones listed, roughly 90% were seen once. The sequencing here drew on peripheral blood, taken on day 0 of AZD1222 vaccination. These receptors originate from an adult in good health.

CDR3 in amino acids: CASSEQDRGEQYF. The CDR3 DNA reads TGCGCCAGCAGTGAGCAGGACAGGGGCGAGCAGTACTTC. The chain uses TRBV10-1 and TRBJ2-7; 9 nucleotides match TRBD1. The V gene's germline CDR1 is WNHNN and CDR2 SYGVQD (reference sequence). Germline trimming cut 2 bases from V and 6 bases from J; bases unmatched to any gene: 2. This CDR3 contains 13 residues.

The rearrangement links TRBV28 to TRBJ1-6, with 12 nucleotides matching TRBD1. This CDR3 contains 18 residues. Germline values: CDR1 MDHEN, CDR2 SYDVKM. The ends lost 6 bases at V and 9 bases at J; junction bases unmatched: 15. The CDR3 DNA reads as TGTGCCAGCAGATCACCCCGCCCCGGGACAGGGGGCCGTTCACCCCTCCACTTT. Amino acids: CASRSPRPGTGGRSPLHF.

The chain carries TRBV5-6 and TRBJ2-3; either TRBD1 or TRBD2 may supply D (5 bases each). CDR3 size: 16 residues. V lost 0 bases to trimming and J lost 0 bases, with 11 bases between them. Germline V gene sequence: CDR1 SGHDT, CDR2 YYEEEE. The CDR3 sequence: CASSLGGSTSTDTQYF. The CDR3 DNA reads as TGTGCCAGCAGCTTGGGGGGGTCTACTAGCACAGATACGCAGTATTTT.

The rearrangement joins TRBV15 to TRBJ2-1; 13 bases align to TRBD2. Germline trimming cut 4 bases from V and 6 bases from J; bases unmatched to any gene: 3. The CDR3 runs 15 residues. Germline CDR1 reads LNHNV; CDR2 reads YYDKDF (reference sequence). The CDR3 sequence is CATSTRTSGSNEQFF. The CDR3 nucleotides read TGTGCCACCAGCACAAGGACTAGCGGGAGCAATGAGCAGTTCTTC.

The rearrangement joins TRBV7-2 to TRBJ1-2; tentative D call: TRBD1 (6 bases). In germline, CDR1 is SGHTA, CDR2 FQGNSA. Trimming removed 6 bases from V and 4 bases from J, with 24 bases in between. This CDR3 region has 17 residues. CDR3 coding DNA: TGTGCCAGCAGTATCGACCCCGGTAGGGGGGCCGGCTATGGCTACACCTTC. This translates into CASSIDPGRGAGYGYTF.

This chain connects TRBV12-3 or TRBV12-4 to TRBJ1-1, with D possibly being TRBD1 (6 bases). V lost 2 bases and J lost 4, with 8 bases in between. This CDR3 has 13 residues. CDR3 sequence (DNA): TGTGCCAGCAGTTTAACGACAGGCACTGAAGCTTTCTTT. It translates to CASSLTTGTEAFF.

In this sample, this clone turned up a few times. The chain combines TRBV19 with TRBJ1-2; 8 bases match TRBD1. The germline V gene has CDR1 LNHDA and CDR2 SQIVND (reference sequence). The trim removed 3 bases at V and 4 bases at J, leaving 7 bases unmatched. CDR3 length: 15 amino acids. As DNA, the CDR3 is TGTGCCAGTAGTATCGGGCAGGGGGCCTCCTATGGCTACACCTTC. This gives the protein CASSIGQGASYGYTF.

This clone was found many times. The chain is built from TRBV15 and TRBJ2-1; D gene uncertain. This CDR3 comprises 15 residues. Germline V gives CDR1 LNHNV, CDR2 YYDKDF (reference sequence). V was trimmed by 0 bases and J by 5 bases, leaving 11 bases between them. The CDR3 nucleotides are TGTGCCACCAGCAGAGAGTTAGGGTTTGACAATGAGCAGTTCTTC. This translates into CATSRELGFDNEQFF. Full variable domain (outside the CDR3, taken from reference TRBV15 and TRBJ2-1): DAMVIQNPRYQVTQFGKPVTLSCSQTLNHNVMYWYQQKSSQAPKLLFHYYDKDFNNEADTPDNFQSRRPNTSFCFLDIRSPGLGDTAMYLCATSRELGFDNEQFFGPGTRLTVL.

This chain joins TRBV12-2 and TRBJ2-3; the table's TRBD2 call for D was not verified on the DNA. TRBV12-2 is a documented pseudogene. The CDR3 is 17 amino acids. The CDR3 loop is CASRLAEDYQNTDTQYF. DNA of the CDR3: TGTGCAAGTCGCTTAGCGGAGGACTATCAGAACACAGATACGCAGTATTTT.

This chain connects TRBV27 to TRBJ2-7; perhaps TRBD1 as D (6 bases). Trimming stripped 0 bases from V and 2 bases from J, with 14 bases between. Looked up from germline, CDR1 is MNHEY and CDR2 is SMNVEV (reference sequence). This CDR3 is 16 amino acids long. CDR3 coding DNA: TGTGCCAGCAGTTTATCGAGGCAGGGGCACACCTACGAGCAGTACTTC. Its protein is CASSLSRQGHTYEQYF.

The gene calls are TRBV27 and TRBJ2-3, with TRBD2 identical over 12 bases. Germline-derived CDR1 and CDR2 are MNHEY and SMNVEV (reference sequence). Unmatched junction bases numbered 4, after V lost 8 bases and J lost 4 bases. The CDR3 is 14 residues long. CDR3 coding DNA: TGTGCCAGCTGGACTAGCGGGATATCAGATACGCAGTATTTT. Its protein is CASWTSGISDTQYF.

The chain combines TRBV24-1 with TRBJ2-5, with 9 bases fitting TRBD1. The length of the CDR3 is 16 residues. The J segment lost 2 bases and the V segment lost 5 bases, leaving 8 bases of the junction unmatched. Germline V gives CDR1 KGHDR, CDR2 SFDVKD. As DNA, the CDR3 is TGTGCCACCAGTGCCCCGGACAGGGGCGGGCAAGAGACCCAGTACTTC. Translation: CATSAPDRGGQETQYF.

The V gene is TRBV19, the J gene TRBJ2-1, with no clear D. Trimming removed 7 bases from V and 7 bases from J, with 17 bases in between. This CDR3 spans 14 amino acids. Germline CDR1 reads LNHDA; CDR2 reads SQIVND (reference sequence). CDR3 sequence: CASTLASRTNEQFF. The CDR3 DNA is TGTGCCAGTACTCTCGCCTCGCGTACAAATGAGCAGTTCTTC.

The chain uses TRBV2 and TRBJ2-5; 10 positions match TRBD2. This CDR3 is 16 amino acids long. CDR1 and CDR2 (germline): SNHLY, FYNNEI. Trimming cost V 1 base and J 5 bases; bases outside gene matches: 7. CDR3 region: CASSEVGLAFPETQYF. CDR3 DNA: TGTGCCAGCAGTGAAGTGGGACTAGCGTTCCCCGAGACCCAGTACTTC. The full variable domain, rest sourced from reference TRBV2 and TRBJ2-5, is EPEVTQTPSHQVTQMGQEVILRCVPISNHLYFYWYRQILGQKVEFLVSFYNNEISEKSEIFDDQFSVERPDGSNFTLKIRSTKLEDSAMYFCASSEVGLAFPETQYFGPGTRLLVL.

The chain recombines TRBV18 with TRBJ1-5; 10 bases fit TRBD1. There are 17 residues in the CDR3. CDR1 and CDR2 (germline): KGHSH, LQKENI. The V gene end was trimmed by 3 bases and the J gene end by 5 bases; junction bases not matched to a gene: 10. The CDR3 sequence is CASSPQQGQGQHQPQHF. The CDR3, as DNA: TGTGCCAGCTCACCTCAGCAGGGACAGGGGCAACATCAGCCCCAGCATTTT.

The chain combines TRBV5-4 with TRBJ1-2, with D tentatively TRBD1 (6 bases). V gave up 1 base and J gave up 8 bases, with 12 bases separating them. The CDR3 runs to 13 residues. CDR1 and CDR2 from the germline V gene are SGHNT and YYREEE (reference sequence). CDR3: CASSLPGEYGYTF. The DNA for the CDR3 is TGTGCCAGCAGCTTGCCAGGGGAATACGGCTACACCTTC. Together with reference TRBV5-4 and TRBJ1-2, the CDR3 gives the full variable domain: ETGVTQSPTHLIKTRGQQVTLRCSSQSGHNTVSWYQQALGQGPQFIFQYYREEENGRGNFPPRFSGLQFPNYSSELNVNALELDDSALYLCASSLPGEYGYTFGSGTRLTVV.

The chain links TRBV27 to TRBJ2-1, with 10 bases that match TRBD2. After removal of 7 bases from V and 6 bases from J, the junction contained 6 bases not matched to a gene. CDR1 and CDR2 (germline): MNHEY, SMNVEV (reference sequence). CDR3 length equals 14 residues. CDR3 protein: CASTDASGSNEQFF. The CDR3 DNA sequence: TGTGCCAGCACCGATGCTAGCGGGAGCAATGAGCAGTTCTTC.

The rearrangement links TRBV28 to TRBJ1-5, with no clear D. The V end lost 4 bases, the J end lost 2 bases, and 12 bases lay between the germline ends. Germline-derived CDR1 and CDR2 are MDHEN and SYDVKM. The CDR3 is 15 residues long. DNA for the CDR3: TGTGCCAGCAGTTCACAAATTATAGGCAATCAGCCCCAGCATTTT. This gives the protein CASSSQIIGNQPQHF.

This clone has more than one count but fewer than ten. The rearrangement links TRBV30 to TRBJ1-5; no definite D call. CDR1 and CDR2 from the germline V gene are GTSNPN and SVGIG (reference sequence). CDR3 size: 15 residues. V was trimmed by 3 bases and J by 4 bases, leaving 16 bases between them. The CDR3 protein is CAWSIGSVRNQPQHF. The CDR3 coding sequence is TGTGCCTGGAGCATCGGGAGTGTTAGGAATCAGCCCCAGCATTTT.

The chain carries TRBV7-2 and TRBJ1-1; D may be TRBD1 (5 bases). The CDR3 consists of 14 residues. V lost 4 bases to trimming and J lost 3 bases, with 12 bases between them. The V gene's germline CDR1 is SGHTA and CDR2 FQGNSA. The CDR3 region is CASSSGQGDTEAFF. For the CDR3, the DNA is TGTGCCAGCAGCTCGGGGCAGGGAGACACTGAAGCTTTCTTT. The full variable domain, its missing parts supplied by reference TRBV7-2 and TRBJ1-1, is GAGVSQSPSNKVTEKGKDVELRCDPISGHTALYWYRQSLGQGLEFLIYFQGNSAPDKSGLPSDRFSAERTGGSVSTLTIQRTQQEDSAVYLCASSSGQGDTEAFFGQGTRLTVV.

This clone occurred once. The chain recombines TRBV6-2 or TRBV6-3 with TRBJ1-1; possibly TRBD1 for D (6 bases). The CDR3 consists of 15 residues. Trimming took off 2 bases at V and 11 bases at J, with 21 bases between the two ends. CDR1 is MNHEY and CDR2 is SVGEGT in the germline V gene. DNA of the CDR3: TGTGCCAGCAGTTACCACCCCGAGGGGGGCTCTCAGGCTTTCTTT. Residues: CASSYHPEGGSQAFF.

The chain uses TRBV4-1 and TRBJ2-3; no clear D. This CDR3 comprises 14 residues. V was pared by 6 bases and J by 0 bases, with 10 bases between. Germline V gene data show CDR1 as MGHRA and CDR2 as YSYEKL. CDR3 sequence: CASSRPQSTDTQYF. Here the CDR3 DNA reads TGCGCCAGCAGTAGACCCCAGAGCACAGATACGCAGTATTTT.

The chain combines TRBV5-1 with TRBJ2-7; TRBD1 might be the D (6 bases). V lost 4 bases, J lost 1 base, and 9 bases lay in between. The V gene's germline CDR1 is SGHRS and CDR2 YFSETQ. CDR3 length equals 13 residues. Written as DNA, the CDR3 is TGCGCCAGCAGCGGCCAGGGGTCCTACGAGCAGTACTTC. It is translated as CASSGQGSYEQYF. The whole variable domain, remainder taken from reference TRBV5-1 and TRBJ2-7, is KAGVTQTPRYLIKTRGQQVTLSCSPISGHRSVSWYQQTPGQGLQFLFEYFSETQRNKGNFPGRFSGRQFSNSRSEMNVSTLELGDSALYLCASSGQGSYEQYFGPGTRLTVT.

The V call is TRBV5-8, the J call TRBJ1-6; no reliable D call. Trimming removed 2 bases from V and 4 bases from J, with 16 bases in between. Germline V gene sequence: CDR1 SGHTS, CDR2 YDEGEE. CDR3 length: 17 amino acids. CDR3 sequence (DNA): TGTGCCAGCAGCTTCTTGGCAGTACAAGGTTATAATTCACCCCTCCACTTT. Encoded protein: CASSFLAVQGYNSPLHF.

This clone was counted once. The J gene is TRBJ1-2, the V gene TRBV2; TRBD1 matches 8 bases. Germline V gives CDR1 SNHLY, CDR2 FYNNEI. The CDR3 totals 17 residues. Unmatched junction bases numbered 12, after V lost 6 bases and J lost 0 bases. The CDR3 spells CASRDGAGGPSNYGYTF. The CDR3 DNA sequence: TGTGCCAGCAGGGATGGAGCAGGGGGCCCTTCTAACTATGGCTACACCTTC.

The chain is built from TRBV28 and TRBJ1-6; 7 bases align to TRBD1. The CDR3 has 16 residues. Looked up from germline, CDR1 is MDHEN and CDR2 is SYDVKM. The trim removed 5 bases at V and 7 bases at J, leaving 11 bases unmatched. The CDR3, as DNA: TGTGCCAGCAGTCCGCGACAGGGCTTCGCCAATTCACCCCTCCACTTT. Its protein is CASSPRQGFANSPLHF.

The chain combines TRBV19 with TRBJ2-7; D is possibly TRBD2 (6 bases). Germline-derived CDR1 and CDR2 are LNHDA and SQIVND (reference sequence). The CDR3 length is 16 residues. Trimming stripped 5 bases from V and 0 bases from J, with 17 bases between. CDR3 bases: TGTGCCAGTAGTGCCACCCCAGCGGGCCTCTCCTACGAGCAGTACTTC. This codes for CASSATPAGLSYEQYF. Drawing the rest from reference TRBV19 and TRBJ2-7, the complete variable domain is DGGITQSPKYLFRKEGQNVTLSCEQNLNHDAMYWYRQDPGQGLRLIYYSQIVNDFQKGDIAEGYSVSREKKESFPLTVTSAQKNPTAFYLCASSATPAGLSYEQYFGPGTRLTVT.

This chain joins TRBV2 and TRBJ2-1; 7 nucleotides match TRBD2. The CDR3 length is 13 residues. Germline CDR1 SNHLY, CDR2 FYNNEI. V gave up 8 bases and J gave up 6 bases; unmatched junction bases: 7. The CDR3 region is CASGAGVGNEQFF. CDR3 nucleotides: TGTGCCAGCGGGGCGGGAGTAGGCAATGAGCAGTTCTTC. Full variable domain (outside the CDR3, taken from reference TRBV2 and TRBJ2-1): EPEVTQTPSHQVTQMGQEVILRCVPISNHLYFYWYRQILGQKVEFLVSFYNNEISEKSEIFDDQFSVERPDGSNFTLKIRSTKLEDSAMYFCASGAGVGNEQFFGPGTRLTVL.

CDR3 sequence reads: CASRGTGRRNEQFF. In DNA, the CDR3 is TGTGCCAGCAGAGGGACAGGGCGACGGAATGAGCAGTTCTTC. The genes are TRBV2 and TRBJ2-1, with 9 bases aligning to TRBD1. With V trimmed by 6 bases and J by 7 bases, 7 bases remained unmatched. CDR1 is SNHLY, CDR2 FYNNEI, per germline. The CDR3 totals 14 residues.

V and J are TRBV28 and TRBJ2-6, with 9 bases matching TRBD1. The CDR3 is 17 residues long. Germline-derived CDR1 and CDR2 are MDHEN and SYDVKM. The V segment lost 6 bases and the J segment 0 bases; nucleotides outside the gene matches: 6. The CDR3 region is CASRAGQGISGANVLTF. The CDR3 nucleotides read TGTGCCAGCAGAGCGGGACAGGGAATCTCTGGGGCCAACGTCCTGACTTTC. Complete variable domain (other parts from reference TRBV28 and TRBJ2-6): DVKVTQSSRYLVKRTGEKVFLECVQDMDHENMFWYRQDPGLGLRLIYFSYDVKMKEKGDIPEGYSVSREKKERFSLILESASTNQTSMYLCASRAGQGISGANVLTFGAGSRLTVL.

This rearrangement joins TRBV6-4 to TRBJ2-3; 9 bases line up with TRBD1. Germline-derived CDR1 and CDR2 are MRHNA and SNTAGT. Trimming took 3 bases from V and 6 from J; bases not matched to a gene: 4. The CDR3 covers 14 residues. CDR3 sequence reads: CASSENRGPDTQYF. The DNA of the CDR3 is TGTGCCAGCAGTGAAAACAGGGGGCCCGATACGCAGTATTTT.

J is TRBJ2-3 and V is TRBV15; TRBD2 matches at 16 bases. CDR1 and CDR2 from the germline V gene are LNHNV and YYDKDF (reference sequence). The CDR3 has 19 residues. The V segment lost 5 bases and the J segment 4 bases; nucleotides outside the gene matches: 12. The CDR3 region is CATSSPGTSGRVDADTQYF. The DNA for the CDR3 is TGTGCCACCAGCTCCCCTGGGACTAGCGGGAGGGTGGATGCAGATACGCAGTATTTT.